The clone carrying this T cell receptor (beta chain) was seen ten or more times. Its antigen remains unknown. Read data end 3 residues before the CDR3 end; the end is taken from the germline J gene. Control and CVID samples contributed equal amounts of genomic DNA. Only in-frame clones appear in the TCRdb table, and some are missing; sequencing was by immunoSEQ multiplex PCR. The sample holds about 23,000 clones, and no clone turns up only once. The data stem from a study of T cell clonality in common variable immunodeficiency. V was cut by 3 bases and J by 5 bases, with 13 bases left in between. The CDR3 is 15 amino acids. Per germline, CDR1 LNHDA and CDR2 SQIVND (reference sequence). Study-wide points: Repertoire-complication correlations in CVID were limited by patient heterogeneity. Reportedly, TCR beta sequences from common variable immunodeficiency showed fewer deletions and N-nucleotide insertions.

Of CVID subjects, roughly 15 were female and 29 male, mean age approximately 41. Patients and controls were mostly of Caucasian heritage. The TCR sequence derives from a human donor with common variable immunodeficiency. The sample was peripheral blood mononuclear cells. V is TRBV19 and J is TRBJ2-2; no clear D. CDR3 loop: CASSMLGPLTGELFF. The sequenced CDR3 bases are TGTGCCAGTAGTATGTTGGGTCCACTAACCGGGGAG. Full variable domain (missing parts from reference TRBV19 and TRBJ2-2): DGGITQSPKYLFRKEGQNVTLSCEQNLNHDAMYWYRQDPGQGLRLIYYSQIVNDFQKGDIAEGYSVSREKKESFPLTVTSAQKNPTAFYLCASSMLGPLTGELFFGEGSRLTVL.